Sequencing of this TCR beta chain was carried out in a study of tumour-infiltrating T cells in Burkitt lymphoma. The CDR3 totals 13 residues. Germline CDR1 SGHDN, CDR2 FVKESK. V was clipped by 6 bases and J by 0 bases, with 7 bases between them. In this sample, this clone turned up a few times. Sequencing was performed with immunoSEQ multiplex PCR; in TCRdb, only in-frame clones are kept and a portion is missing. The sample lists 1,600 or so clones; roughly 12% were seen once. Sequenced input: tumor tissue. This receptor was obtained from a human donor with Burkitt lymphoma. The rearrangement links TRBV14 to TRBJ2-3; D remains ambiguous. CDR3: CASSPTSTDTQYF. The CDR3 bases are TGTGCCAGCAGTCCCACTAGCACAGATACGCAGTATTTT.